This T cell receptor beta chain was recovered during a study of T cell repertoires in cytomegalovirus infection (dated by TCRdb to about 2019). Regarding the study in general: Peptide stimulations targeted recently identified HLA-C-restricted CMV epitopes, whose presentation resists viral immunomodulation, together with well-studied HLA-B-restricted epitopes. The HLA type of each donor mattered for the analysis, because public TCR beta signatures pointed to carriage of CMV infection along with the matching HLA type.

The meaning of the sample's treatment or condition label: in vitro stimulation with specific CMV peptide epitopes to enrich CMV-specific T cells. These reads were obtained on an Illumina HiSeq 1500. TCRdb trimmed the raw reads at Q25, called clones with MiXCR and kept productive beta chains. Rows matching on CDR3 protein sequence are summarized as one entry with the most common DNA and genes. The sample records about 480,000 distinct CDR3 sequences, 30% to 35% of which are singletons. Roughly 15% of the sample comes from the top ten. General findings and caveats noted by the study authors: The ex vivo response was dominated by HLA-C-restricted CMV-specific TCR beta clonotypes, and the single most frequent clonotype in two of eight donors was supplied by these HLA-C-restricted clonotypes. Cumulative frequency of public TCR beta family members discriminated carriers of CMV infection plus the relevant HLA type in this cohort and an independent roughly 350-donor cohort.

This clonotype was seen at least ten times. Its cognate antigen has yet to be identified. Qualities for individual bases were not recorded, and no much larger clone is one base off. This clonotype was obtained from a human donor in good health (CMV status not recorded). Some clones in this sample may be carry-over from other donors' samples. The sample in question was cultured PBMCs, obtained from culture after CMV antigen stimulation.

The CDR3 loop reads CASSFGQGRETQYF. The nucleotide sequence reads TGTGCCAGCAGCTTTGGACAGGGGCGGGAGACCCAGTACTTC. The rearrangement combines TRBV7-2 with TRBJ2-5; the central 9 bases match TRBD1. CDR1 is given as SGHTA and CDR2 as FQGNSA, both from the germline V gene. V and J are trimmed by 3 bases and 5 bases, and the gene matches miss 4 bases of the junction. Its CDR3 holds 14 amino acids, cysteine through phenylalanine. Kept here is only the CDR3 DNA, which spans 42 bases and is read in frame from base 1.